A single sample gave rise to the 4 T cell receptor beta chains below, sequenced in a study of shared clonotypes between healthy human individuals. Clones were read by immunoSEQ multiplex PCR, and TCRdb kept only the in-frame ones, dropping some. The profile shows some 2,100,000 clones, more than 85% of them singletons. Naivety among CD8 cells was defined by CD45RO negativity and positive CCR7 selection, thereby excluding terminally differentiated effector memory CD45RA+ cells. The sample consisted of naive CD8+ T cells from PBMCs. Receptor source: a man aged 18 to 30 in good health. Some clones in this sample may be carry-over from other donors' samples.

The rearrangement links TRBV28 to TRBJ2-7, with 7 bases identical to TRBD1. Germline V gene sequence: CDR1 MDHEN, CDR2 SYDVKM. This CDR3 is 16 amino acids long. The ends lost 1 base at V and 1 base at J; junction bases unmatched: 7. The CDR3 DNA follows: TGTGCCAGCAGTTTATATTGGGCAGGGGGATCCTACGAGCAGTACTTC. Translating gives CASSLYWAGGSYEQYF.

The chain joins TRBV7-2 to TRBJ2-7, with 8 bases aligning to TRBD2. Germline CDR1 reads SGHTA; CDR2 reads FQGNSA. J was trimmed by 7 bases and V by 5 bases; bases with no gene match: 13. The CDR3 length is 15 residues. CDR3 in DNA: TGTGCCAGCAGCCTAGACGGACTAGCCGGTGAGGAGCAGTACTTC. Its translation is CASSLDGLAGEEQYF.

This clone has more than one count but fewer than ten. Distinct nucleotide sequences in the sample also encode this CDR3. The chain has TRBV5-1 and TRBJ2-7; D ambiguous. Trimming left V 3 bases short and J 3 bases short, with 10 bases between. The CDR3 has 13 residues. Germline CDR1 and CDR2: SGHRS and YFSETQ. For the CDR3, the DNA is TGCGCCAGCAGCTCGACTCCTAGCTACGAGCAGTACTTC. Encoded protein: CASSSTPSYEQYF.

The chain links TRBV7-8 to TRBJ2-2; 11 nucleotides align to TRBD2. The CDR3 totals 18 residues. In germline, CDR1 is SGHVS, CDR2 FQNEAQ. V dropped 2 bases and J dropped 4; count of bases not matched to a gene: 9. CDR3 in amino acids: CASSLNLAGGMFTGELFF. In DNA, the CDR3 is TGTGCCAGCAGCTTAAATCTAGCGGGAGGCATGTTCACCGGGGAGCTGTTTTTT.